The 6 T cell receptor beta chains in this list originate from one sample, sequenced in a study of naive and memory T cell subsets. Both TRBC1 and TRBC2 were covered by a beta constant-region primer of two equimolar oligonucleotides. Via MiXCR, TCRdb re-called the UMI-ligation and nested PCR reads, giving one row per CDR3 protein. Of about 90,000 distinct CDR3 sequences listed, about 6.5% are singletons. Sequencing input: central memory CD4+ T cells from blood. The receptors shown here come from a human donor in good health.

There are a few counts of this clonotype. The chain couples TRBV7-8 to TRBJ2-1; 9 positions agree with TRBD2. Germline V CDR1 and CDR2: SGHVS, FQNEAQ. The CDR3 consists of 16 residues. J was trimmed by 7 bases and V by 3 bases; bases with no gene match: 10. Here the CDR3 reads CASSLGLAGTGNEQFF. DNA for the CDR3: TGTGCCAGCAGCTTGGGGCTAGCGGGGACGGGGAATGAGCAGTTCTTC. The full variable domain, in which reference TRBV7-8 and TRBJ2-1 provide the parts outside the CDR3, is GAGVSQSPRYKVAKRGQDVALRCDPISGHVSLFWYQQALGQGPEFLTYFQNEAQLDKSGLPSDRFFAERPEGSVSTLKIQRTQQEDSAVYLCASSLGLAGTGNEQFFGPGTRLTVL.

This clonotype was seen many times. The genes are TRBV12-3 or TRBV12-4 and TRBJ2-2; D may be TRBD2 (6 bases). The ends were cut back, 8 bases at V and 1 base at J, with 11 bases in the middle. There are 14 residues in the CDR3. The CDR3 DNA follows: TGTGCCAGCCGGAGGGGAGGGAACACCGGGGAGCTGTTTTTT. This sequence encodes CASRRGGNTGELFF.

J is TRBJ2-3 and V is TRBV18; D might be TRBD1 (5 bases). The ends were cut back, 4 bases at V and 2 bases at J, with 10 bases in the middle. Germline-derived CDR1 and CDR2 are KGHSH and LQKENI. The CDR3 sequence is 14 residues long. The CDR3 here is CASSQDTNTDTQYF. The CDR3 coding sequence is TGTGCCAGCTCACAGGACACAAACACAGATACGCAGTATTTT.

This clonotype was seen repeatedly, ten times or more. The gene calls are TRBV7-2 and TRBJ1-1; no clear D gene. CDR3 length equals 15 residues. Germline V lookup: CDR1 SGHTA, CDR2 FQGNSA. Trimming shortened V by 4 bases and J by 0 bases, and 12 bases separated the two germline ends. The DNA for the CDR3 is TGTGCCAGCAGCTCTATGCTCAGCATGAACACTGAAGCTTTCTTT. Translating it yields CASSSMLSMNTEAFF. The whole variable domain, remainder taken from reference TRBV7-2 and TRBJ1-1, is GAGVSQSPSNKVTEKGKDVELRCDPISGHTALYWYRQSLGQGLEFLIYFQGNSAPDKSGLPSDRFSAERTGGSVSTLTIQRTQQEDSAVYLCASSSMLSMNTEAFFGQGTRLTVV.

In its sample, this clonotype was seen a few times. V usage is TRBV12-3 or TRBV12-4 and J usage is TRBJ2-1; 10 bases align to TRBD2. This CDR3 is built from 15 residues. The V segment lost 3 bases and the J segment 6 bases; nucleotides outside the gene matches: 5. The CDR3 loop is CASSFSSGGANEQFF. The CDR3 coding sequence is TGTGCCAGCAGTTTCTCGAGCGGGGGGGCCAATGAGCAGTTCTTC.

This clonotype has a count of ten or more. This chain's CDR3 is CSARDLRTSGQETQYF. The CDR3, as DNA: TGCAGTGCTAGAGATCTCCGGACTAGCGGACAAGAGACCCAGTACTTC. This chain uses TRBV20-1 with TRBJ2-5; 10 bases are shared with TRBD2. Germline CDR1 is DFQATT and CDR2 is SNEGSKA (reference sequence). The CDR3 runs to 16 residues. The V segment lost 0 bases and the J segment 2 bases; nucleotides outside the gene matches: 6.